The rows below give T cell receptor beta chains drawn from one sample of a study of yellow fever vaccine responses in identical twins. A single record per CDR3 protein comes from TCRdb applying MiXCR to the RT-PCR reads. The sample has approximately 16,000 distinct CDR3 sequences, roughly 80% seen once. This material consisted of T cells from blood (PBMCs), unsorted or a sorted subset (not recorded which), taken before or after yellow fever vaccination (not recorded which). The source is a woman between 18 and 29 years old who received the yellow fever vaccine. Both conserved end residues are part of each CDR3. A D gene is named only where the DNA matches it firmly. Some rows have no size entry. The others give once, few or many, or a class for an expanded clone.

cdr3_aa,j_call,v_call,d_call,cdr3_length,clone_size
CASRSTGLYEQYF,TRBJ2-7,TRBV12-3/TRBV12-4,TRBD1,13,-
CSVARTSPNFPDTQYF,TRBJ2-3,TRBV29-1,-,16,once
CASSPDGEVGYTF,TRBJ1-2,TRBV18,-,13,once
CSARGTSTDTQYF,TRBJ2-3,TRBV20-1,-,13,-
CASSTHQLAGTSYEQYF,TRBJ2-7,TRBV11-1,-,17,-
CASSRLTKSEDQPQHF,TRBJ1-5,TRBV13,-,16,-
CASSQVLGSDTQYF,TRBJ2-3,TRBV4-2,-,14,-
CASSPPDTSGGATGELFF,TRBJ2-2,TRBV18,-,18,-
CASSPPQLLGGNEQFF,TRBJ2-1,TRBV28,-,16,-
CATSDSGSSSYNEQFF,TRBJ2-1,TRBV24-1,-,16,once
CSVGVLAVPSYNEQFF,TRBJ2-1,TRBV29-1,TRBD2,16,-
CASSPRRATYEQYF,TRBJ2-7,TRBV18,-,14,-
CSARYAHSYEQYF,TRBJ2-7,TRBV20-1,-,13,-
CASSLEGAEAFF,TRBJ1-1,TRBV11-3,-,12,-
CASSPRGFEQYF,TRBJ2-7,TRBV7-9,-,12,once
CASSLGAIGRNEQFF,TRBJ2-1,TRBV5-1,-,15,-
CASRRSNQPQHF,TRBJ1-5,TRBV28,-,12,-
CASSSGSIQYF,TRBJ2-4,TRBV7-1,-,11,few
CASSVAGGDNEQFF,TRBJ2-1,TRBV4-3,TRBD2,14,once
CASRKPGETQYF,TRBJ2-5,TRBV14,-,12,-
CASSADRTGANVLTF,TRBJ2-6,TRBV2,TRBD1,15,-
CAWSDLVNEQFF,TRBJ2-1,TRBV30,-,12,-
CTSSQDVGGAYEQYF,TRBJ2-7,TRBV1,-,15,-
CASRGPTSPPEAFF,TRBJ1-1,TRBV2,-,14,-
CSVDRGIGETQYF,TRBJ2-5,TRBV29-1,-,13,few
CSAGQGEYEQYF,TRBJ2-7,TRBV20-1,TRBD1,12,-
CASSGDGFFSNYGYTF,TRBJ1-2,TRBV4-1,-,16,-
CASSQAGVSNEQFF,TRBJ2-1,TRBV4-3,-,14,-
CASSQDDRGGNTIYF,TRBJ1-3,TRBV4-2,TRBD1,15,-
CSVEGAGVEETQYF,TRBJ2-5,TRBV29-1,TRBD2,14,-
CASSLGVDTQYF,TRBJ2-3,TRBV11-1,-,12,-
CASSPDREGTEAFF,TRBJ1-1,TRBV18,TRBD1,14,-
CASTHWGQETQYF,TRBJ2-5,TRBV5-4,-,13,-
CASSGGQDVETQYF,TRBJ2-5,TRBV2,TRBD1,14,-
CASSLADSAAGRHEQFF,TRBJ2-1,TRBV7-2,TRBD2,17,-
CASSLSLADEYEQYF,TRBJ2-7,TRBV11-1,TRBD2,15,once
CSALPLARTGLTDTQYF,TRBJ2-3,TRBV29-1,TRBD1,17,-
CASSLVRYGGSYNEQFF,TRBJ2-1,TRBV7-2,-,17,-
CASQGRSNEQFF,TRBJ2-1,TRBV2,-,12,few
CASSAGDTSYEQYF,TRBJ2-7,TRBV11-3,-,14,-
CASSQDPASSYEQYF,TRBJ2-7,TRBV4-3,-,15,-
CASSWTVDDTQYF,TRBJ2-3,TRBV5-1,-,13,-
CSVPQGNEQFF,TRBJ2-1,TRBV29-1,TRBD1,11,once
CSVEIPGRKYNEQFF,TRBJ2-1,TRBV29-1,-,15,-
CASKTGENYEQYF,TRBJ2-7,TRBV13,TRBD1,13,-
CASSAFLSELGEQFF,TRBJ2-1,TRBV2,-,15,-
CSAWGGHTDTQYF,TRBJ2-3,TRBV20-1,-,13,-
CASSLVGSQDTQYF,TRBJ2-3,TRBV11-2,-,14,-
CASSPSLAGVEYEQYF,TRBJ2-7,TRBV11-1,TRBD2,16,-
CASSEGITRETQYF,TRBJ2-5,TRBV2,-,14,-
CASSPLSVSSYNEQFF,TRBJ2-1,TRBV3-1,-,16,few
CAIKQDANYGYTF,TRBJ1-2,TRBV10-3,-,13,-
CASSHPGTGRNQPQHF,TRBJ1-5,TRBV23-1,TRBD1,16,few
CATSAHPTDTQYF,TRBJ2-3,TRBV28,-,13,-
CASSRAGYEQYF,TRBJ2-7,TRBV7-6,-,12,-
CASSYRGRSNEQFF,TRBJ2-1,TRBV6-5,-,14,-
CSATIIMTGRSYNEQFF,TRBJ2-1,TRBV20-1,-,17,-
CASSRENEQYF,TRBJ2-7,TRBV16,-,11,-
CASSIGVRGAYNEQFF,TRBJ2-1,TRBV19,-,16,-
CASSSTSLRHNEQFF,TRBJ2-1,TRBV11-1,-,15,once